This T cell receptor (beta chain) was captured in a study of shared clonotypes between healthy human individuals. Study details: Those who served as donors were two women and a few men between the ages of 18 and 49.

This CDR3 is 13 amino acids long. CDR1 MNHEY and CDR2 SVGAGI come from the germline V gene. Trimming removed 5 bases at V and 0 bases at J, with 6 bases between. CD4+ cells yielded CD45RA+ naive and CD45RA-negative memory subsets. The assay used deep level. Assay: immunoSEQ multiplex PCR; the TCRdb copy retains only in-frame clones and omits some. The table has some 2,000,000 clones, nearly 97% seen once. This TCR derives from a young man in good health. This sequence joins TRBV6-5 and TRBJ2-3; the D is unclear. The sample comprised naive CD4+ T cells sorted from blood. The subset here: CD45RA+ positively selected. The CDR3 loop is CASSRSSTDTQYF. The CDR3 DNA is TGTGCCAGCAGTCGCTCTAGCACAGATACGCAGTATTTT.